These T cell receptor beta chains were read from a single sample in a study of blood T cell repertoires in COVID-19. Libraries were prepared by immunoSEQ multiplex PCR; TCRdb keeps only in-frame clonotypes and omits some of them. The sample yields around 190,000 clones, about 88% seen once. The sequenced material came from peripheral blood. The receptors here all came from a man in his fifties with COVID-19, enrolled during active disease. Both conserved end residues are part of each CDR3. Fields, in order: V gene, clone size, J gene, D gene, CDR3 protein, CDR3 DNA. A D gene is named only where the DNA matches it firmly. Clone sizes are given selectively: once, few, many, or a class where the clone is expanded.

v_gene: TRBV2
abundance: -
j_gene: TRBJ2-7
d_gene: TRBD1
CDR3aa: CASSEEAGGFYEQYF
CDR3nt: TGTGCCAGCAGTGAAGAGGCAGGGGGCTTCTACGAGCAGTACTTC

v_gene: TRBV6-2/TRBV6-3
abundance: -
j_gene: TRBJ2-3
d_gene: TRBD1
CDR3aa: CAGSWDRGSDTQYF
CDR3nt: TGTGCCGGAAGTTGGGACAGGGGTTCAGATACGCAGTATTTT

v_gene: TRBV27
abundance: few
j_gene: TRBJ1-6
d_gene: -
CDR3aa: CASSLTGGVGSPLHF
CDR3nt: TGTGCCAGCAGTTTAACGGGAGGAGTGGGTTCACCCCTCCACTTT

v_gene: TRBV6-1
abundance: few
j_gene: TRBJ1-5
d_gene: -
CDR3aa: CASNEFQGRNQPQHF
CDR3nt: TGTGCCAGCAATGAATTCCAGGGGCGGAATCAGCCCCAGCATTTT

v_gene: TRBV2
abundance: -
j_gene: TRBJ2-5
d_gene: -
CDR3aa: CASSQGRETQYF
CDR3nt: TGTGCCAGCAGCCAGGGAAGAGAGACCCAGTACTTC

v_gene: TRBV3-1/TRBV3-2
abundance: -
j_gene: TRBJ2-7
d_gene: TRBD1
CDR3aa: CASSQEVARDRANYEQYF
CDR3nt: TGTGCCAGCAGCCAAGAAGTCGCCCGGGACAGGGCCAACTACGAGCAGTACTTC

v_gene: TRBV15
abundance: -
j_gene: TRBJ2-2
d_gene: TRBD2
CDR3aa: CATVLFRTSGRGTGELFF
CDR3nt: TGTGCCACCGTGCTTTTCCGGACTAGCGGAAGGGGCACCGGGGAGCTGTTTTTT

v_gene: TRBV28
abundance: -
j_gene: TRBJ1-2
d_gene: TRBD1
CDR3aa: CASTPTGMDGYTF
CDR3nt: TGTGCCAGCACCCCGACAGGGATGGATGGCTACACCTTC

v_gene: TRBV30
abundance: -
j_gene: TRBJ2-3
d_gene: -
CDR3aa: CAWSAADTQYF
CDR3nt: TGTGCCTGGAGTGCGGCAGATACGCAGTATTTT

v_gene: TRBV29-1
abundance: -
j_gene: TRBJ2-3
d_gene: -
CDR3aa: CSVAEQATDTQYF
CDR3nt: TGCAGCGTTGCCGAGCAGGCCACAGATACGCAGTATTTT

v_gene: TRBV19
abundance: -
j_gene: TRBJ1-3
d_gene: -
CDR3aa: CASTEGGSGNTIYF
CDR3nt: TGTGCCAGTACAGAAGGCGGCTCTGGAAACACCATATATTTT

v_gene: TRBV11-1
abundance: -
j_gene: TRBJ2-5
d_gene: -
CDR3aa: CASSLEGGGETQYF
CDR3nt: TGTGCCAGCAGCTTAGAGGGAGGCGGAGAGACCCAGTACTTC

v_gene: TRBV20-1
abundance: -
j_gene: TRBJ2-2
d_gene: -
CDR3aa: CSASAVTGELFF
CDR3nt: TGCAGTGCTAGTGCGGTTACCGGGGAGCTGTTTTTT

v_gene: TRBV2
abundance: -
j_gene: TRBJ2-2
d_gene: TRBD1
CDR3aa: CASIDRGLNTGELFF
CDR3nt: TGTGCCAGCATCGACAGGGGGTTAAACACCGGGGAGCTGTTTTTT

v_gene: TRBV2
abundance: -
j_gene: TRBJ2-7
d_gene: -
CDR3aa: CAREAGGDSYEQYF
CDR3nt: TGTGCCCGGGAGGCAGGGGGCGACTCCTACGAGCAGTACTTC

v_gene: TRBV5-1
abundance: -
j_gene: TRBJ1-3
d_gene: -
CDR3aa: CASSLAAVSSGNTIYF
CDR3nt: TGCGCCAGCAGCTTGGCCGCCGTTAGCTCTGGAAACACCATATATTTT

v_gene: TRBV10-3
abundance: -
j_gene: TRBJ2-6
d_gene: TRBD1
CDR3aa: CAINRDRGISGANVLTF
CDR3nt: TGTGCCATCAACAGGGACAGGGGTATCTCTGGGGCCAACGTCCTGACTTTC

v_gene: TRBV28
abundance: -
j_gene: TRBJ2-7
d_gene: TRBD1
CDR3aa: CASSLRDRGGEQYF
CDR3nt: TGTGCCAGCAGTCTCCGGGACAGGGGTGGTGAGCAGTACTTC

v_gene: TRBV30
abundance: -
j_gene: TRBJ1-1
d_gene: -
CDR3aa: CAWSDPGVGGYGAFF
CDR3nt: TGTGCCTGGAGTGACCCGGGGGTGGGCGGATATGGAGCTTTCTTT

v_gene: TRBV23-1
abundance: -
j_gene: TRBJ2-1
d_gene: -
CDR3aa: CASSQLEQTYNEQFF
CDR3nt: TGCGCCAGCAGTCAATTGGAGCAGACCTACAATGAGCAGTTCTTC

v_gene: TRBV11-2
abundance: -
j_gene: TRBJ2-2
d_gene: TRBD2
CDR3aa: CASSLAPTSGAWAGELFF
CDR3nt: TGTGCCAGCAGCTTAGCCCCGACTAGCGGGGCCTGGGCCGGGGAGCTGTTTTTT

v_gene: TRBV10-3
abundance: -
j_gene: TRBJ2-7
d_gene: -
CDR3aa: CAIRGDTYEQYF
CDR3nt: TGTGCCATCAGGGGGGACACCTACGAGCAGTACTTC

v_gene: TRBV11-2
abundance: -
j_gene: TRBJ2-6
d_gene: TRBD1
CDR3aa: CASRLTGTGGSGANVLTF
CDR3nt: TGTGCCAGCAGGCTTACCGGGACAGGGGGCTCTGGGGCCAACGTCCTGACTTTC

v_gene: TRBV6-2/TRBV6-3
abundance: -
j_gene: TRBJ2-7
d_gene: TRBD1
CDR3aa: CASSQTGTAVHEQYF
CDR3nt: TGTGCCAGCAGCCAGACCGGGACAGCGGTCCACGAGCAGTACTTC

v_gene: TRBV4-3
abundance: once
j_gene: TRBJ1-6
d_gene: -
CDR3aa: CASSQDAGRSPLHF
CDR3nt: TGCGCCAGCAGCCAAGACGCAGGGCGTTCACCCCTCCACTTT

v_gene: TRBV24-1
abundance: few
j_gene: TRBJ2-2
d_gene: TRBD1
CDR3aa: CATSGSTGAGTGELFF
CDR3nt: TGTGCCACCAGTGGGTCCACAGGGGCGGGCACCGGGGAGCTGTTTTTT

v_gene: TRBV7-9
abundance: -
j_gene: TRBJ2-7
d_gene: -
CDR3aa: CASSLDVGQGSYEQYF
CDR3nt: TGTGCCAGCAGCTTAGATGTGGGGCAGGGGTCCTACGAGCAGTACTTC

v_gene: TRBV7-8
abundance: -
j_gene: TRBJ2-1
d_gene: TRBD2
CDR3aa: CASSPGLAGLGQFF
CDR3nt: TGTGCCAGCAGCCCAGGACTAGCGGGATTAGGGCAGTTCTTC

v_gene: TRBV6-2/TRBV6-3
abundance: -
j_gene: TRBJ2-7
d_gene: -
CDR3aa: CASSQTSSYEQYF
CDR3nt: TGTGCCAGCAGTCAGACATCCTCCTACGAGCAGTACTTC

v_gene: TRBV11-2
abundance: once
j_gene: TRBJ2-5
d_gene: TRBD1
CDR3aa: CASSSMDRVGTQYF
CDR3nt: TGTGCCAGCAGCTCGATGGACAGGGTCGGGACCCAGTACTTC

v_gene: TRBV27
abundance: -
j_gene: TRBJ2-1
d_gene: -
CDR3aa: CASRSLGGPVNNEQFF
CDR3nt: TGTGCCAGCAGATCACTCGGGGGACCAGTAAACAATGAGCAGTTCTTC

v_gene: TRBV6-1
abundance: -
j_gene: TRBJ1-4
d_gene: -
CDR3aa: CASSEPGSYNEKLFF
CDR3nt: TGTGCCAGCAGTGAACCCGGTAGCTATAATGAAAAACTGTTTTTT

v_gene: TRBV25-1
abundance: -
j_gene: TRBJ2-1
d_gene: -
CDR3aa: CASSEQGGVNEQFF
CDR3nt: TGTGCCAGCAGTGAACAAGGGGGGGTTAATGAGCAGTTCTTC

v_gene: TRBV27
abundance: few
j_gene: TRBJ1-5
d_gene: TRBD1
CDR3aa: CASSFGTGGQPQHF
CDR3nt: TGTGCCAGCAGTTTTGGGACAGGGGGCCAGCCCCAGCATTTT

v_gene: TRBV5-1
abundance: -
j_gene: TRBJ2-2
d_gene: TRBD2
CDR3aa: CASSLSGVKNTGELFF
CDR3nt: TGCGCCAGCAGCCTTAGCGGGGTCAAGAACACCGGGGAGCTGTTTTTT

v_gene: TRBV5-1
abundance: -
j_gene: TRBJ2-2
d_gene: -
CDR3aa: CASSLDGGRGNTGELFF
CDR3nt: TGCGCCAGCAGCTTGGACGGTGGCAGGGGGAACACCGGGGAGCTGTTTTTT

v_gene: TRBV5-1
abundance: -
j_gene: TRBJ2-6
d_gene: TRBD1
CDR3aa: CASSTKTGSGANVLTF
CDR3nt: TGCGCCAGCAGCACCAAGACAGGGTCTGGGGCCAACGTCCTGACTTTC

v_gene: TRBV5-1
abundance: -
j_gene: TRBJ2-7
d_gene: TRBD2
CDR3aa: CASSLTSGLAYEQYF
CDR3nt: TGCGCCAGCAGCTTGACTAGCGGGTTAGCCTACGAGCAGTACTTC